The sequence of this T cell receptor (beta chain) was determined in a study of CD8 T cells in ankylosing spondylitis. Study results and caveats: Significant enrichment of disease-linked clones was reportedly seen in matched ankylosing spondylitis synovial fluid. Before this, some motif variants had been reported in reactive arthritis synovial fluid and blood. As for the disease-linked clones, they showed a CD8+ phenotype and occurred at relatively low frequencies in peripheral blood.

CDR1 and CDR2 from the germline V gene are SGHNT and YENEEA. Germline trimming cut 1 base from V and 0 bases from J; bases unmatched to any gene: 9. CDR3 size: 19 residues. On this clonotype itself: The antigen is not known.

Generation of TCR beta libraries employed quantitative 5'-RACE incorporating molecular barcodes. MiXCR was run by TCRdb on the 5' RACE reads, yielding one entry per CDR3 protein. The data contain about 160,000 distinct CDR3 sequences, 15% to 20% of them singletons. The source of this sequence is a male donor with ankylosing spondylitis or in good health (not recorded which). Sequenced: blood, either unsorted or a sorted T cell fraction (not recorded which). The chain is built from TRBV11-3 and TRBJ2-4; TRBD1 matches at 10 bases. The CDR3 region has the DNA TGTGCCAGCAGCTTAGGAATGGGACAGGGGCAACTAGCCAAAAACATTCAGTACTTC. Encoded protein: CASSLGMGQGQLAKNIQYF.